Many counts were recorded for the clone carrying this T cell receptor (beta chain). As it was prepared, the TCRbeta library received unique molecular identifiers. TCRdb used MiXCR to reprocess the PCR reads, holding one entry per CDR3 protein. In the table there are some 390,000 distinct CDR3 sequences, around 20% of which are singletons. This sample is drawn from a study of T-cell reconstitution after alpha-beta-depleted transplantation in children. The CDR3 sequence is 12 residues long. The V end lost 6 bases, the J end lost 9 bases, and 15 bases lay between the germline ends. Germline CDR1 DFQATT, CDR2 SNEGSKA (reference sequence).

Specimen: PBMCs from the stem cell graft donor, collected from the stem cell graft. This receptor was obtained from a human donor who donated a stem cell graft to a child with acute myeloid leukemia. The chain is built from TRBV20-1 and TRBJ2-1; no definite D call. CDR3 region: CSAEPADIEQFF. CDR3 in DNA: TGCAGTGCGGAACCGGCCGATATTGAGCAGTTCTTC.